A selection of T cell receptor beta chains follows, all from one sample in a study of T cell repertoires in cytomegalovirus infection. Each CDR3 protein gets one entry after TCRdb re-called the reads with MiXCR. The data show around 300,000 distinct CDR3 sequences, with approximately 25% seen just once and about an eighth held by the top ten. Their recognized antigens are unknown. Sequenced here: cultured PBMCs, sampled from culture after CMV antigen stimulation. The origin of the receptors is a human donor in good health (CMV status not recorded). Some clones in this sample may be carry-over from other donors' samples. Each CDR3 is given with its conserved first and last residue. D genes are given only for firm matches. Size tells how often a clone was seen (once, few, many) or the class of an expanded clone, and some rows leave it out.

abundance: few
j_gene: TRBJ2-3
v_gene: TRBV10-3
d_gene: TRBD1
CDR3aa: CAITGQGDGTDTQYF

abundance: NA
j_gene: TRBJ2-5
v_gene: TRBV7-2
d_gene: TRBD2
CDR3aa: CASRGNSGSGTQYF

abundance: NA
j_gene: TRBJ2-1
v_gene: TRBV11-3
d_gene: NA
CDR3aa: CASSLLAAKQAGQFF

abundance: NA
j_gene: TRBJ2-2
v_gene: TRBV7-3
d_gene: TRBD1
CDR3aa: CASSIPGQGVNTGELFF

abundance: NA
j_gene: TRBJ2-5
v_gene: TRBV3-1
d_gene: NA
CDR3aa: CASSQDLSRKETQYF

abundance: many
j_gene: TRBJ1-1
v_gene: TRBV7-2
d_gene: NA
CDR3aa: CASSLPGLDEAFF

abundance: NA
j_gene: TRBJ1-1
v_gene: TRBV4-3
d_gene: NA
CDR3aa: CASSQEVSTPQAFF

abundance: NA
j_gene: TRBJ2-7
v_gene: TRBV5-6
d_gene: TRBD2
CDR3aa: CASSSPLTSGVYEQYF

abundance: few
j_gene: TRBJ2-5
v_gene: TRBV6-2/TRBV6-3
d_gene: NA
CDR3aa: CASKASGFQETQYF

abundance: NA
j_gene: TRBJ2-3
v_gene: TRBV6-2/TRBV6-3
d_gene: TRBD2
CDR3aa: CASSYSGLAGNTQYF

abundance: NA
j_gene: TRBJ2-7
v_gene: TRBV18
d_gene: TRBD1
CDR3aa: CASSPDRGQGHEQYF

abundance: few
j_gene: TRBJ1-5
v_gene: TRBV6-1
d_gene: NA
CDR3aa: CASSEAWGFDQPQHF

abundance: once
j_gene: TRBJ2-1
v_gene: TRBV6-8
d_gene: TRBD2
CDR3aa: CASRNSGRVNEQFF

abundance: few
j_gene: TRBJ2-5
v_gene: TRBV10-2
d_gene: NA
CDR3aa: CASSELASRRQETQYF

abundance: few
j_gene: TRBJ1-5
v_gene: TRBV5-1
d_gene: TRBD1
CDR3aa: CASSPGGTGFVSNQPQHF

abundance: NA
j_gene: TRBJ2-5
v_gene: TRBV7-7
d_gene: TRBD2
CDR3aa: CASSLEGEGIQETQYF

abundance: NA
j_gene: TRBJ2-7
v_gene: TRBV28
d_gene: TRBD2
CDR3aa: CASSSRGLAVFYEQYF

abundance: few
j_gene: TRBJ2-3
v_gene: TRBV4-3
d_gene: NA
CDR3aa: CASSQEPAWGQYF

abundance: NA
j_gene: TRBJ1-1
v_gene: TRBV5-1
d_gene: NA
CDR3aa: CASATPGENTEAFF

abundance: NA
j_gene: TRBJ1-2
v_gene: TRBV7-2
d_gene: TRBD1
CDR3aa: CASSSGQGTYGYTF

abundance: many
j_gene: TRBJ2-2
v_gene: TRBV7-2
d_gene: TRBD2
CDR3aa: CASSLGGRAGTGELFF

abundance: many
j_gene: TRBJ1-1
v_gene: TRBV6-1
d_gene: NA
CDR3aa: CASTKWGQMNTEAFF

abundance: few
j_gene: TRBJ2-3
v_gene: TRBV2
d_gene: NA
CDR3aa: CASSESSLDTQYF

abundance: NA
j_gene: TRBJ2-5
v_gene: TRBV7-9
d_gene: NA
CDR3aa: CASSPALPTPQYF

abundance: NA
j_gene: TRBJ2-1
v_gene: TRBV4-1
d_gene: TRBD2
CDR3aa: CASSLGLAAVDEQFF

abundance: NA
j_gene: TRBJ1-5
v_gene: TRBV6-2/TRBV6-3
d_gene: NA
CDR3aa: CASTAQGSLRHF

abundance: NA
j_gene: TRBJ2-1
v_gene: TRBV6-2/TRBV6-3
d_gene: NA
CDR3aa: CASSYPVARVGNEQFF

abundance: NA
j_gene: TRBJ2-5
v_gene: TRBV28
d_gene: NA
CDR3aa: CASRGRSGVETQYF

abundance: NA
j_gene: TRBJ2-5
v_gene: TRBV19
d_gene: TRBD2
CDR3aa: CASGRANGAGEQTQYF

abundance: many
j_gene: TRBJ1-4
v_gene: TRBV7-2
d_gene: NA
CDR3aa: CASSLRQANEKLFF

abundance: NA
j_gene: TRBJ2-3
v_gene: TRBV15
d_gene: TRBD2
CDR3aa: CATSRGLAGRGEDTQYF

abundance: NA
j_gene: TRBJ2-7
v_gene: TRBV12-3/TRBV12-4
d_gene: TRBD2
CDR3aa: CASSVGLAGGYEQYF

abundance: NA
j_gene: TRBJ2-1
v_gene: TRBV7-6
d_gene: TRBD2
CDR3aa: CASSLVGLAGDYPYNEQFF

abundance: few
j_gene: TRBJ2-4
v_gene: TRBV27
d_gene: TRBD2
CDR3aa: CASSFGLAGNIQYF

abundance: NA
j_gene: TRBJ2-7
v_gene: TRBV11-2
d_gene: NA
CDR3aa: CASSLGLRVELSFDEQYF

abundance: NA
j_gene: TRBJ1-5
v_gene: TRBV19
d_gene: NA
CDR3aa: CASSHDLLLNQPQHF

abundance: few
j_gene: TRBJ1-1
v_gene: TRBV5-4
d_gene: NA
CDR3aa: CASSLGQYEAFF

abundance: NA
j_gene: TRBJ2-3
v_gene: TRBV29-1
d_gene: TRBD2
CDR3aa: CSVEVGTRATSGSTDTQYF

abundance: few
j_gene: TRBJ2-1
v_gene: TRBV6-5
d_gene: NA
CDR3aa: CATMSQGGYNEQFF

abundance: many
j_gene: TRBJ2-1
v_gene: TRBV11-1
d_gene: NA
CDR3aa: CASSLSDRSYNEQFF

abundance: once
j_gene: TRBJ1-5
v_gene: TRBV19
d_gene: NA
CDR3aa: CASSSTDHQPQHF

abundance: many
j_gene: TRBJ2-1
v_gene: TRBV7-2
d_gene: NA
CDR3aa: CASSLMSGDLGNEQFF

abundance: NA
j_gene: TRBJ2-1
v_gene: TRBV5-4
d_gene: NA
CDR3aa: CASSMGGRGYNEQFF

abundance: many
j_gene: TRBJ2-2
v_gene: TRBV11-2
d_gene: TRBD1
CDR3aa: CASSLRGQGSGELFF

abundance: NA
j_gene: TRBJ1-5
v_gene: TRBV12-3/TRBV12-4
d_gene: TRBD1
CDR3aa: CASRPDRGRDQPQHF

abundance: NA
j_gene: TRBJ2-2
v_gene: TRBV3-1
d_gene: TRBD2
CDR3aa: CASSQASGKTGELFF

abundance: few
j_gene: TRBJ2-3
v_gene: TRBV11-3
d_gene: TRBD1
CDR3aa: CASSLGTGTGALHTQYF

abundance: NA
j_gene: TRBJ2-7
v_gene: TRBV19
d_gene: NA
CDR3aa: CASSQGGAYEQYF

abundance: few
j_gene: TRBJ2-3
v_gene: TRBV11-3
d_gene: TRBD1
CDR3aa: CASSPLEGGRADTQYF

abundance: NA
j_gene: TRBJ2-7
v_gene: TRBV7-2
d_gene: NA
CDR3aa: CARGGAYEQYF

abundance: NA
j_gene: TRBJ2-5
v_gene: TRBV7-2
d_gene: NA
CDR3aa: CASSSRRETQYF

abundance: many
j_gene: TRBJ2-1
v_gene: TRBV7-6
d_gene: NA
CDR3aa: CASNWGPSYNEQFF

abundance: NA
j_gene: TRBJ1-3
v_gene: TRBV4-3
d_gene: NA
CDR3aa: CASSQGDIIYF

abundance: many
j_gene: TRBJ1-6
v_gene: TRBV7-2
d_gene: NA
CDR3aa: CASSPGEETLHF

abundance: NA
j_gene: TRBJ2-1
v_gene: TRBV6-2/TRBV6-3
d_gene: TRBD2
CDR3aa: CASSNGLAGSSEQFF